The 24 T cell receptor beta chains below were found in one sample sequenced in a study of T-cell reconstitution after alpha-beta-depleted transplantation in children. The TCRbeta library was prepared with unique molecular identifiers. A single record per CDR3 protein comes from TCRdb applying MiXCR to the PCR reads. The sample yields almost 600,000 distinct CDR3 sequences, 20% to 30% seen once. The sequences come from PBMCs, collected before TCRalphabeta/CD19-depleted stem cell transplant. The origin of the receptors is a boy younger than two with Wiskott-Aldrich syndrome, due to receive a stem cell transplant.

This clonotype was detected only once. The V call is TRBV19, the J call TRBJ2-7; the D gene is possibly TRBD1 (6 bases). Trimming shortened V by 5 bases and J by 2 bases, and 16 bases separated the two germline ends. In germline, CDR1 is LNHDA, CDR2 SQIVND (reference sequence). This CDR3 region has 15 residues. CDR3 amino acids: CASSRVQGLPYEQYF. In DNA form, the CDR3 reads TGTGCCAGTAGTCGCGTTCAGGGGCTACCCTACGAGCAGTACTTC.

This clonotype showed up just a few times. The V and J genes are TRBV20-1 and TRBJ1-3, with D tentatively TRBD1 (6 bases). CDR3 length: 13 residues. Germline V gives CDR1 DFQATT, CDR2 SNEGSKA (reference sequence). V was shortened by 6 bases and J by 3 bases, with 12 bases between the two germline ends. CDR3 in DNA: TGCAGTGCCCCCAGGGGTGTTGGAAACACCATATATTTT. Translation: CSAPRGVGNTIYF.

This clonotype was counted between two and nine times. This sequence joins TRBV27 and TRBJ2-7, with D maybe TRBD1 (6 bases). The germline V gene encodes CDR1 MNHEY and CDR2 SMNVEV (reference sequence). With 5 bases removed from V and 3 bases from J, the gap between germline ends came to 17 bases. The CDR3 covers 15 residues. The CDR3 sequence is CASSPRGMAFYEQYF. CDR3 in DNA: TGTGCCAGCAGTCCCAGGGGTATGGCTTTCTACGAGCAGTACTTC.

This clonotype was picked up a small number of times. The J gene is TRBJ1-2, the V gene TRBV6-1; possible D gene TRBD1, 5 bases. V was pared by 5 bases and J by 5 bases, with 12 bases between. The V gene's germline CDR1 is MNHNS and CDR2 SASEGT. The CDR3 extends over 13 amino acids. The CDR3 nucleotides read TGTGCCAGCAGTCCGGGACGGACTTATGGCTACACCTTC. This sequence encodes CASSPGRTYGYTF.

The chain carries TRBV10-3 and TRBJ2-3, with TRBD2 matching over 13 bases. The CDR3 length is 17 residues. V shed 3 bases, J shed 3 bases, and the junction held 6 bases outside the gene matches. Germline CDR1 reads ENHRY; CDR2 reads SYGVKD. CDR3 amino acids: CAISDSGLAGVTDTQYF. The CDR3 DNA sequence: TGTGCCATCAGTGACTCCGGACTAGCGGGAGTGACAGATACGCAGTATTTT.

The J gene is TRBJ2-7, the V gene TRBV4-1; TRBD2 agrees at 12 bases. The CDR3 spans 16 residues. Germline trimming cut 2 bases from V and 8 bases from J; bases unmatched to any gene: 10. Germline-derived CDR1 and CDR2 are MGHRA and YSYEKL. CDR3 loop: CASSQILAGGPQQQYF. CDR3 nucleotides: TGCGCCAGCAGCCAAATTCTAGCGGGAGGGCCCCAGCAGCAGTACTTC.

This clonotype was seen a handful of times. The V gene is TRBV7-6, the J gene TRBJ2-2, with a possible D match to TRBD1 (6 bases). The germline CDR1 and CDR2 sequences are SGHVS and FNYEAQ. Trimming removed 1 base from V and 4 bases from J, with 10 bases in between. The CDR3 is 15 amino acids. CDR3 nucleotide sequence: TGTGCCAGCAGCTTAGGGGGGCAGGGCACCGGGGAGCTGTTTTTT. This translates into CASSLGGQGTGELFF. Supplemented by reference TRBV7-6 and TRBJ2-2, the full variable domain reads GAGVSQSPRYKVTKRGQDVALRCDPISGHVSLYWYRQALGQGPEFLTYFNYEAQQDKSGLPNDRFSAERPEGSISTLTIQRTEQRDSAMYRCASSLGGQGTGELFFGEGSRLTVL.

This chain links TRBV11-2 with TRBJ2-7, with D possibly being TRBD1 (5 bases). Trimming pared 5 bases from V and 0 bases from J, leaving 17 bases between. The germline V gene encodes CDR1 SGHAT and CDR2 FQNNGV. This CDR3 contains 16 residues. DNA of the CDR3: TGTGCCAGCAGCACCCCCAGTCAGGGTTTCTCCTACGAGCAGTACTTC. The encoded protein is CASSTPSQGFSYEQYF. The whole variable domain, filled in from reference TRBV11-2 and TRBJ2-7, reads EAGVAQSPRYKIIEKRQSVAFWCNPISGHATLYWYQQILGQGPKLLIQFQNNGVVDDSQLPKDRFSAERLKGVDSTLKIQPAKLEDSAVYLCASSTPSQGFSYEQYFGPGTRLTVT.

This clonotype was counted a few times. The V gene is TRBV2, the J gene TRBJ2-3, with D perhaps assigned TRBD1 or TRBD2 (6 bases each). The CDR3 has 14 amino acids. Germline assignment: CDR1 SNHLY and CDR2 FYNNEI. Between the trimmed V and J ends, which lost 5 bases and 3 bases, there was a span of 12 bases. CDR3 in amino acids: CASSTQGRTDTQYF. CDR3 nucleotide sequence: TGTGCCAGCAGTACTCAGGGGAGGACAGATACGCAGTATTTT.

This rearrangement joins TRBV20-1 to TRBJ2-7; 11 nucleotides match TRBD2. Germline V gene lookup returns CDR1 DFQATT and CDR2 SNEGSKA (reference sequence). The CDR3 spans 15 residues. V lost 0 bases, J lost 6 bases, and 7 bases stayed unmatched. CDR3 sequence: CSARDLTSGRSEQYF. The CDR3 DNA reads as TGCAGTGCTAGAGACCTTACTAGCGGGAGATCCGAGCAGTACTTC.

The V gene is TRBV5-6, the J gene TRBJ2-1, with 7 bases that match TRBD2. Germline CDR1 reads SGHDT; CDR2 reads YYEEEE. The V and J ends lost 0 bases and 9 bases, in that order; junction bases with no gene match: 9. This CDR3 region has 15 residues. CDR3 loop: CASSLGGRALIEQFF. CDR3 coding DNA: TGTGCCAGCAGCTTGGGAGGGAGGGCCCTTATTGAGCAGTTCTTC.

The chain uses TRBV15 and TRBJ2-7; perhaps TRBD1 as D (6 bases). There are 14 residues in the CDR3. Deletions cut 1 base from V and 4 bases from J, with 11 bases between. The V gene's germline CDR1 is LNHNV and CDR2 YYDKDF (reference sequence). The CDR3 reads CATSRGGQGYEQYF. The CDR3 nucleotides are TGTGCCACCAGCAGAGGGGGGCAGGGGTACGAGCAGTACTTC.

Many counts were recorded for this clonotype. The V gene is TRBV12-3 or TRBV12-4, the J gene TRBJ2-7; 7 bases line up with TRBD1. The CDR3 runs to 14 residues. The V segment lost 6 bases and the J segment 2 bases; nucleotides outside the gene matches: 7. CDR3 in amino acids: CASSLVGGPYEQYF. CDR3 nucleotides: TGTGCCAGCAGCTTGGTAGGGGGCCCCTACGAGCAGTACTTC.

This sequence joins TRBV10-3 and TRBJ2-3; D gene uncertain. The CDR3 is made up of 14 amino acids. The V end lost 9 bases, the J end lost 0 bases, and 13 bases lay between the germline ends. CDR1 and CDR2 (germline): ENHRY, SYGVKD. The CDR3 nucleotides are TGTGCCATGGGCAATTACCCTAGCACAGATACGCAGTATTTT. Amino acid sequence: CAMGNYPSTDTQYF.

The rearrangement uses TRBV12-3 or TRBV12-4 and TRBJ1-1; 8 bases line up with TRBD1. The trim removed 6 bases at V and 4 bases at J, leaving 4 bases unmatched. This CDR3 is built from 13 residues. The CDR3 is CASSDRGGTEAFF. In DNA, the CDR3 is TGTGCCAGCAGCGACAGGGGTGGCACTGAAGCTTTCTTT.

The rearrangement joins TRBV11-2 to TRBJ1-4; unclear D gene. From germline, CDR1 is SGHAT and CDR2 FQNNGV. The CDR3 has 15 amino acids. V was pared by 5 bases and J by 6 bases, with 16 bases between. The CDR3 region is CASSIRDGLHEKLFF. The CDR3 DNA follows: TGTGCCAGCAGCATTAGGGATGGACTTCATGAAAAACTGTTTTTT.

This clonotype appeared a few times. The chain uses TRBV20-1 and TRBJ2-3; no definite D call. This CDR3 has 14 amino acids. Germline lookup yields CDR1 DFQATT and CDR2 SNEGSKA (reference sequence). Between the trimmed V and J ends, which lost 3 bases and 2 bases, there was a span of 12 bases. CDR3 sequence reads: CSASVAWITDTQYF. For the CDR3, the DNA is TGCAGTGCTAGCGTAGCTTGGATCACAGATACGCAGTATTTT.

The rearrangement joins TRBV28 to TRBJ2-7; no definite D call. The V gene's germline CDR1 is MDHEN and CDR2 SYDVKM. The CDR3 runs 12 residues. Trimming shortened V by 1 base and J by 5 bases, and 6 bases separated the two germline ends. In nucleotides, the CDR3 is TGTGCCAGCAGTTTATCTCGGGACGAGCAGTACTTC. This codes for CASSLSRDEQYF.

The chain uses TRBV3-1 and TRBJ1-3, with D unresolved. The V gene lost 0 bases and the J gene lost 0 bases, with 6 bases spanning the gap. Per the germline V gene, CDR1 is LGHDT and CDR2 is YNNKEL (reference sequence). CDR3 length: 15 residues. CDR3 in amino acids: CASSQERISGNTIYF. CDR3 nucleotide sequence: TGTGCCAGCAGCCAAGAGCGGATCTCTGGAAACACCATATATTTT.

This clonotype was counted between two and nine times. The gene calls are TRBV18 and TRBJ2-6; TRBD1 matches at 7 bases. Germline trimming cut 4 bases from V and 4 bases from J; bases unmatched to any gene: 7. CDR1 is KGHSH and CDR2 is LQKENI in the germline V gene. CDR3 length: 16 amino acids. CDR3 in DNA: TGTGCCAGCTCACTCGGGACAGCCCTCGGGGCCAACGTCCTGACTTTC. Protein: CASSLGTALGANVLTF.

The V and J genes are TRBV5-1 and TRBJ2-3, with TRBD2 matching over 7 bases. Germline lookup yields CDR1 SGHRS and CDR2 YFSETQ. The V segment lost 4 bases and the J segment 11 bases; nucleotides outside the gene matches: 10. The CDR3 consists of 13 residues. This chain's CDR3 is CASSQLGPGGQYF. The CDR3 DNA reads TGCGCCAGCAGCCAATTGGGGCCGGGAGGGCAGTATTTT.

The rearrangement links TRBV7-3 to TRBJ2-3; D is uncertain. The V gene's germline CDR1 is SGHTA and CDR2 FQGTGA. V lost 2 bases, J lost 6 bases, and 12 bases lay in between. The CDR3 runs to 14 residues. The CDR3: CASSLRPPHDTQYF. As DNA, the CDR3 is TGTGCCAGCAGCTTACGACCCCCACACGATACGCAGTATTTT.

CDR3 bases: TGCGCCAGCAGCCTCGGGACTAGCGGGAGACTCATCACGCAGTATTTT. Translating it yields CASSLGTSGRLITQYF. The chain uses TRBV5-1 and TRBJ2-3; 14 bases are shared with TRBD2. Germline V gene data show CDR1 as SGHRS and CDR2 as YFSETQ. The CDR3 has 16 amino acids. V lost 4 bases to trimming and J lost 9 bases; unmatched junction nucleotides: 10.

The genes are TRBV5-1 and TRBJ2-2, with D perhaps matching TRBD1 or TRBD2 (6 bases each). Germline CDR1 reads SGHRS; CDR2 reads YFSETQ. The CDR3 loop spans 15 amino acids. V lost 2 bases and J 4 bases, leaving 12 bases between the germline ends. The CDR3: CASSFGGGSTGELFF. As DNA, the CDR3 is TGCGCCAGCAGCTTCGGAGGGGGGAGCACCGGGGAGCTGTTTTTT.